The 9 T cell receptor beta chains below were found in one sample sequenced in a study of T cell responses to AZD1222 COVID-19 vaccine. The assay was immunoSEQ multiplex PCR, and TCRdb's table has in-frame clones only and misses some. Among about 120,000 clones listed, 88% were seen once. The sequenced sample was peripheral blood, obtained on day 0 of AZD1222 vaccination. The receptors derive from an adult in good health.

The sample holds one count of this clone. The rearrangement joins TRBV29-1 to TRBJ2-1, with TRBD1 matching over 7 bases. CDR1 is SQVTM, CDR2 ANQGSEA, per germline. CDR3 size: 18 residues. V was pared by 6 bases and J by 2 bases, with 19 bases of the junction left unmatched. The CDR3 is CSVNLPQQGIGTYNEQFF. CDR3 DNA sequence: TGCAGCGTCAACCTACCACAACAGGGGATCGGAACCTACAATGAGCAGTTCTTC.

The V call is TRBV5-4, the J call TRBJ1-2, with D uncertain. The CDR3 extends over 15 amino acids. Germline values: CDR1 SGHNT, CDR2 YYREEE (reference sequence). V was shortened by 3 bases and J by 7 bases, with 19 bases between the two germline ends. The CDR3 DNA follows: TGTGCCAGCAGCTCACCCTCGGACTCGGCTCGTGGCTACACCTTC. It yields the protein CASSSPSDSARGYTF.

The chain joins TRBV19 to TRBJ1-2; possibly TRBD1 for D (6 bases). CDR3 length equals 13 residues. The V and J ends lost 6 bases and 7 bases respectively, with 15 bases between them. Looked up from germline, CDR1 is LNHDA and CDR2 is SQIVND (reference sequence). The chain's CDR3 is CASSPTGRGGYTF. The CDR3 coding sequence is TGTGCCAGTAGCCCCACAGGGCGGGGTGGCTACACCTTC.

The chain recombines TRBV27 with TRBJ1-1; D possibly corresponds to TRBD1 (6 bases). V shed 4 bases and J shed 4 bases, with 16 bases lying between them. The CDR3 loop spans 15 amino acids. Germline V gene data show CDR1 as MNHEY and CDR2 as SMNVEV (reference sequence). CDR3 in amino acids: CASSYINGGGTEAFF. As DNA, the CDR3 is TGTGCCAGCAGTTACATAAACGGGGGCGGCACTGAAGCTTTCTTT.

The V and J genes are TRBV7-2 and TRBJ2-3, with TRBD1 matching over 10 bases. The CDR3 runs 16 residues. The junction had 6 bases not matched to a gene; V was cut back by 3 bases and J by 3 bases. Germline loops: CDR1 SGHTA, CDR2 FQGNSA. The DNA of the CDR3 is TGTGCCAGCAGCTTGTCCCCGGACAGGGGGACAGATACGCAGTATTTT. This sequence encodes CASSLSPDRGTDTQYF.

This chain connects TRBV18 to TRBJ2-7; D possibly corresponds to TRBD1 (6 bases). The CDR3 contains 15 residues. Trimming took off 3 bases at V and 9 bases at J, with 21 bases between the two ends. Germline CDR1 reads KGHSH; CDR2 reads LQKENI. CDR3 nucleotide sequence: TGTGCCAGCTCACCCCAGACCGTACAGGGCTCTGGGCAGTACTTC. Encoded protein: CASSPQTVQGSGQYF. Supplemented by reference TRBV18 and TRBJ2-7, the full variable domain reads NAGVMQNPRHLVRRRGQEARLRCSPMKGHSHVYWYRQLPEEGLKFMVYLQKENIIDESGMPKERFSAEFPKEGPSILRIQQVVRGDSAAYFCASSPQTVQGSGQYFGPGTRLTVT.

This chain connects TRBV5-1 to TRBJ2-5; D is ambiguous. V was shortened by 0 bases and J by 1 base, with 10 bases between the two germline ends. Germline V CDR1 and CDR2: SGHRS, YFSETQ. This CDR3 is 15 amino acids long. The CDR3 spells CASSLGIAFQETQYF. CDR3 bases: TGCGCCAGCAGCTTGGGAATAGCTTTCCAAGAGACCCAGTACTTC.

This chain joins TRBV28 and TRBJ2-7; 8 bases line up with TRBD2. V shed 1 base and J 1 base; nucleotides not matched to a gene: 3. This CDR3 has 15 residues. Germline CDR1 and CDR2: MDHEN and SYDVKM. CDR3 residues: CASSLFSGVSYEQYF. The CDR3 region has the DNA TGTGCCAGCAGTTTATTTAGCGGGGTATCCTACGAGCAGTACTTC.

The chain recombines TRBV19 with TRBJ1-4; 9 nucleotides line up with TRBD1. CDR1 and CDR2 from the germline V gene are LNHDA and SQIVND (reference sequence). V shed 6 bases, J shed 6 bases, and the junction held 5 bases outside the gene matches. The CDR3 covers 14 residues. CDR3 in DNA: TGTGCCAGTAGGCAACAGGGGGCGCATGAAAAACTGTTTTTT. It translates to CASRQQGAHEKLFF.